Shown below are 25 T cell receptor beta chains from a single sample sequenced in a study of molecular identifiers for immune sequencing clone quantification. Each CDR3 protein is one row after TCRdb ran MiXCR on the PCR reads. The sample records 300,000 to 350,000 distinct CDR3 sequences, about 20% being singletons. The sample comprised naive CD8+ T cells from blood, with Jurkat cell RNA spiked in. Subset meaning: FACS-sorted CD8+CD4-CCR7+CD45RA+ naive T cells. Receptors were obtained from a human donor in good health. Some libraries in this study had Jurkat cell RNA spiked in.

Written as DNA, the CDR3 is TGCAGTGCTAGGGGGACTAGCGGGGGGAGGGCAGATACGCAGTATTTT. Translated: CSARGTSGGRADTQYF. J is TRBJ2-3 and V is TRBV20-1; TRBD2 agrees at 15 bases. The germline gives CDR1 DFQATT, CDR2 SNEGSKA (reference sequence). The CDR3 is 16 amino acids. V dropped 3 bases and J dropped 4; count of bases not matched to a gene: 5.

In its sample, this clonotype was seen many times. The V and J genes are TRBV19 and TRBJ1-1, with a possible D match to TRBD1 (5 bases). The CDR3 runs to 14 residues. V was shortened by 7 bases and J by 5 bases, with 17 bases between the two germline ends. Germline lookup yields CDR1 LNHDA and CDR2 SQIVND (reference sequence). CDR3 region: CASTTGGIGTEAFF. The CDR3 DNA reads TGTGCCAGTACTACAGGAGGGATTGGGACTGAAGCTTTCTTT.

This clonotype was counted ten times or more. CDR3 DNA sequence: TGTGCCAGCAGTTATACCCCCAACGCGGGGAAACTGTTTTTT. Translating it yields CASSYTPNAGKLFF. This sequence joins TRBV28 and TRBJ1-4; D gene ambiguous. The germline gives CDR1 MDHEN, CDR2 SYDVKM. The CDR3 spans 14 residues. Trimming took 4 bases from V and 11 from J, leaving 17 bases between them. Combining the CDR3 with reference TRBV28 and TRBJ1-4 gives the whole variable domain DVKVTQSSRYLVKRTGEKVFLECVQDMDHENMFWYRQDPGLGLRLIYFSYDVKMKEKGDIPEGYSVSREKKERFSLILESASTNQTSMYLCASSYTPNAGKLFFGSGTQLSVL.

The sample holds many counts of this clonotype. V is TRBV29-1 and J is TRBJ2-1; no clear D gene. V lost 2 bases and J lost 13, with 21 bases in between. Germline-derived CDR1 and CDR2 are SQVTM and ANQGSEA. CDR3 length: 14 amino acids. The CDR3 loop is CSVESRLSQGSQFF. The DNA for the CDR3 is TGCAGCGTTGAAAGTCGATTGAGCCAAGGGTCTCAGTTCTTC.

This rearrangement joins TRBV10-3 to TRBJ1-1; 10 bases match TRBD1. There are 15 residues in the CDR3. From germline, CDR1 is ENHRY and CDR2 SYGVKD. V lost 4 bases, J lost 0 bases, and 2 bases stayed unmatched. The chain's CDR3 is CAISAGTGVNTEAFF. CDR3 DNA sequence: TGTGCCATCAGTGCCGGGACAGGGGTGAACACTGAAGCTTTCTTT.

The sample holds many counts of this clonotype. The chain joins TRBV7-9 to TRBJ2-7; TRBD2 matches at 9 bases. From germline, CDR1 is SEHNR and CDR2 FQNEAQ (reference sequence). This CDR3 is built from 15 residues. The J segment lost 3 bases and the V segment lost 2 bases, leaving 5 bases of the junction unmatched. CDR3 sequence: CASSLIASGDYEQYF. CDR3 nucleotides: TGTGCCAGCAGCTTAATAGCTAGCGGGGACTACGAGCAGTACTTC.

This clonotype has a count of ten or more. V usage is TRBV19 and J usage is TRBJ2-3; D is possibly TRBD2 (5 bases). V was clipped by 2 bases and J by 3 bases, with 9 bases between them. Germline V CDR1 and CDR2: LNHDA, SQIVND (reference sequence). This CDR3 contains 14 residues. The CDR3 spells CASSIRGGTDTQYF. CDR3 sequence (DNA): TGTGCCAGTAGTATAAGAGGAGGTACAGATACGCAGTATTTT.

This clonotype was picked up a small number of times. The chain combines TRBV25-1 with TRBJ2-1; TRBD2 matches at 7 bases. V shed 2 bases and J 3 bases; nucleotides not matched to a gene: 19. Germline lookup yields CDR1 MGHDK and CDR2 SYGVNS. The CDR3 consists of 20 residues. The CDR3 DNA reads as TGTGCCAGCAGTGAACGAGGGCGCGAGCGGGACCGGGCCTACTACAATGAGCAGTTCTTC. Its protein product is CASSERGRERDRAYYNEQFF.

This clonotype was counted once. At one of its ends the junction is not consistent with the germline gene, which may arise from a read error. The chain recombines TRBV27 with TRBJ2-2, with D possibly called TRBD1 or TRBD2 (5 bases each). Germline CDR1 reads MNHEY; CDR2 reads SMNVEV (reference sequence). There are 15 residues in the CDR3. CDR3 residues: CASGFRGANTGELFF. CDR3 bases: TGTGCCAGCGGTTTCCGAGGGGCAAACACCGGGGAGCTGTTTTTT.

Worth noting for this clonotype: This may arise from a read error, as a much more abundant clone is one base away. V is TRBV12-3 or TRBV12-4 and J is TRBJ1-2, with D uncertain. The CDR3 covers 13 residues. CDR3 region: CASRPTNNYGYAF. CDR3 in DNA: TGTGCCAGCAGGCCTACGAATAACTATGGCTACGCCTTC.

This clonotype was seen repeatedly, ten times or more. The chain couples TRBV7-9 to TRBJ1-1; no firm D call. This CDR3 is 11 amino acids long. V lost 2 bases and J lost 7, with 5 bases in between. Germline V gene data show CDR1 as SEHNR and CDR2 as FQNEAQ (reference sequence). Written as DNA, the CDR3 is TGTGCCAGCAGCTTACGACGTGAAGCTTTCTTT. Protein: CASSLRREAFF. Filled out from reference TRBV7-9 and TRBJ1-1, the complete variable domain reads DTGVSQNPRHKITKRGQNVTFRCDPISEHNRLYWYRQTLGQGPEFLTYFQNEAQLEKSRLLSDRFSAERPKGSFSTLEIQRTEQGDSAMYLCASSLRREAFFGQGTRLTVV.

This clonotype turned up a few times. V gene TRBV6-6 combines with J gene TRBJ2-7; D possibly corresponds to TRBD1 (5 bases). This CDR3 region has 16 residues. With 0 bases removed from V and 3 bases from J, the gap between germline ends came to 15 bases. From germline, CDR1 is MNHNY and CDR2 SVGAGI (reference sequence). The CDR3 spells CASSYSPTEGRYEQYF. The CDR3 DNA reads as TGTGCCAGCAGTTACTCGCCGACAGAAGGACGCTACGAGCAGTACTTC.

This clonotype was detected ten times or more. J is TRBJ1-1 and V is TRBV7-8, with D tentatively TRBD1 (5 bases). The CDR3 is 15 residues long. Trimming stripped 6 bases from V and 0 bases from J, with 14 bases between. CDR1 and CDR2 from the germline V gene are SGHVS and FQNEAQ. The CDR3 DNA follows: TGTGCCAGCAGGATACACTGGGGGATGAACACTGAAGCTTTCTTT. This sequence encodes CASRIHWGMNTEAFF.

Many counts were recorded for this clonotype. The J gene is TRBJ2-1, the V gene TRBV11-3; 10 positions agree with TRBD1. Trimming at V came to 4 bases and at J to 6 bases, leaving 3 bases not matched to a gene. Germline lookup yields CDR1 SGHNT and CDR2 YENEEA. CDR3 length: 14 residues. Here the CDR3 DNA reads TGTGCCAGCAGCTCGCGGACAGGGGGCAATGAGCAGTTCTTC. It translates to CASSSRTGGNEQFF.

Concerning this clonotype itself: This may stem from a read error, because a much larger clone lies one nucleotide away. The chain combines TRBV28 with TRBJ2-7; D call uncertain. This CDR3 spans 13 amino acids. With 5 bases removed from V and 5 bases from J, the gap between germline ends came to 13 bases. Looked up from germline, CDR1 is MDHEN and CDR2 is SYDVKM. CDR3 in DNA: TGTGCCAGCAGTCCACTGGGATGGGACGAGCAGTACTTC. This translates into CASSPLGWDEQYF.

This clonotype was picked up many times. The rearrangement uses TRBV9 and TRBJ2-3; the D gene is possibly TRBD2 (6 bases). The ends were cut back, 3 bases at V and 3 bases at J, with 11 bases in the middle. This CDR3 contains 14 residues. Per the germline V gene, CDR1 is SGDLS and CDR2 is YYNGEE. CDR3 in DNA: TGTGCCAGCAGCGGGAGGGGAGATACAGATACGCAGTATTTT. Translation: CASSGRGDTDTQYF.

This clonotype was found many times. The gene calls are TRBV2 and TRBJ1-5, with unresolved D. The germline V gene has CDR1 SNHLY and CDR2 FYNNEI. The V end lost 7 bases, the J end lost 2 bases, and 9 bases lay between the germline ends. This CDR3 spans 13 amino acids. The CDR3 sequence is CASKVYGNQPQHF. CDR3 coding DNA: TGTGCCAGCAAAGTATATGGCAATCAGCCCCAGCATTTT.

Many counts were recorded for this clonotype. CDR3 amino acids: CASSQALFGEQYF. In DNA, the CDR3 is TGTGCCAGCAGCCAGGCCCTCTTCGGCGAGCAGTACTTC. This chain uses TRBV14 with TRBJ2-7; no clear D. The CDR3 spans 13 residues. Per germline, CDR1 SGHDN and CDR2 FVKESK. With 3 bases removed from V and 6 bases from J, the gap between germline ends came to 12 bases. Drawing the rest from reference TRBV14 and TRBJ2-7, the complete variable domain is EAGVTQFPSHSVIEKGQTVTLRCDPISGHDNLYWYRRVMGKEIKFLLHFVKESKQDESGMPNNRFLAERTGGTYSTLKVQPAELEDSGVYFCASSQALFGEQYFGPGTRLTVT.

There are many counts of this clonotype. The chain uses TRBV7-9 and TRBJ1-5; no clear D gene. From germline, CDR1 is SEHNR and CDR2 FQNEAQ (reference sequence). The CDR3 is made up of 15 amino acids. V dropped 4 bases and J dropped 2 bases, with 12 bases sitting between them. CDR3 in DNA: TGTGCCAGCAGCTGGGGAGCAGGCGGCAATCAGCCCCAGCATTTT. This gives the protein CASSWGAGGNQPQHF.

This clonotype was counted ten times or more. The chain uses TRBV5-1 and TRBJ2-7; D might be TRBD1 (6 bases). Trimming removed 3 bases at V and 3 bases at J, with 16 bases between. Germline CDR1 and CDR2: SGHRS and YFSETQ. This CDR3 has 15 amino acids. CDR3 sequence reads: CASSSTLDSHYEQYF. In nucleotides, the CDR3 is TGCGCCAGCAGCTCGACGTTGGACAGCCACTACGAGCAGTACTTC.

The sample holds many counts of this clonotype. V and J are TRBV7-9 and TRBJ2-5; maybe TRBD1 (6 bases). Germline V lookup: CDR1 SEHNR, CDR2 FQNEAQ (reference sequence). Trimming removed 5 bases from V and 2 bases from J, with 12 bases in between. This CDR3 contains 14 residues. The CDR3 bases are TGTGCCAGCAGCCTCGGACAGAAACAAGAGACCCAGTACTTC. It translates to CASSLGQKQETQYF.

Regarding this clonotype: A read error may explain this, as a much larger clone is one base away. The DNA of the CDR3 is TGTGCCGGCACCTCCATGTTCAGGGTGCACGAGCAGTACTTC. Translating gives CAGTSMFRVHEQYF. The genes are TRBV28 and TRBJ2-7; tentative D call: TRBD1 (5 bases). V gave up 11 bases and J gave up 5 bases, with 22 bases separating them. CDR1 and CDR2 (germline): MDHEN, SYDVKM. This CDR3 comprises 14 residues.

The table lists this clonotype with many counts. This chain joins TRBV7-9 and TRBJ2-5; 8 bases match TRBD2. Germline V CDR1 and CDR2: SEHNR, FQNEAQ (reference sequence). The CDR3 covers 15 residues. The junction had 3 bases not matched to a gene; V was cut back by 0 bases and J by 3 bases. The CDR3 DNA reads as TGTGCCAGCAGCTTAGCCACTAGCGGAGAAGAGACCCAGTACTTC. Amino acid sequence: CASSLATSGEETQYF. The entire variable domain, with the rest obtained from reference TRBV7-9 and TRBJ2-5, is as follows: DTGVSQNPRHKITKRGQNVTFRCDPISEHNRLYWYRQTLGQGPEFLTYFQNEAQLEKSRLLSDRFSAERPKGSFSTLEIQRTEQGDSAMYLCASSLATSGEETQYFGPGTRLLVL.

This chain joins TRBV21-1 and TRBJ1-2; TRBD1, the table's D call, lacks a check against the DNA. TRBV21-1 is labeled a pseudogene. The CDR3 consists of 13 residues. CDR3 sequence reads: CASSKVPLRGYTF. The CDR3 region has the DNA TGTGCCAGCAGCAAAGTCCCCCTTAGGGGCTACACCTTC.

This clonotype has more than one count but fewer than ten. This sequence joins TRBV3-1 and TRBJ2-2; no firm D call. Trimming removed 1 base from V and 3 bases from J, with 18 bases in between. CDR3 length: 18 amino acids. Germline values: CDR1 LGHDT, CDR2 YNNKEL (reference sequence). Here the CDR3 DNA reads TGTGCCAGCAGCCAAGTTCCCCCGTTTACTATGGACACCGGGGAGCTGTTTTTT. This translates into CASSQVPPFTMDTGELFF.